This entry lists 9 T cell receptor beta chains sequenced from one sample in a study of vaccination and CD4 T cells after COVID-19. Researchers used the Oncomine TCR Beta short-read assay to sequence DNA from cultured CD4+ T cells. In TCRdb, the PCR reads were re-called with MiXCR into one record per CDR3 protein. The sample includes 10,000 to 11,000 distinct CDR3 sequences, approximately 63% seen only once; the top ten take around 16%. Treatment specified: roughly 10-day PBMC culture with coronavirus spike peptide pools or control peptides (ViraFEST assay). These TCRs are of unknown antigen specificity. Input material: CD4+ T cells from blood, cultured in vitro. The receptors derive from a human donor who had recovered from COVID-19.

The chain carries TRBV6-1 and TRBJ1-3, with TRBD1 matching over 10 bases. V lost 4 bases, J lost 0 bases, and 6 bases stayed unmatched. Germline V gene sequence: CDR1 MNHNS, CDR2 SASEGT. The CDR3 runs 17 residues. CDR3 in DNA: TGTGCCAGCAGTGGTCCCCGACAGGGGGCCTCTGGAAACACCATATATTTT. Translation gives CASSGPRQGASGNTIYF.

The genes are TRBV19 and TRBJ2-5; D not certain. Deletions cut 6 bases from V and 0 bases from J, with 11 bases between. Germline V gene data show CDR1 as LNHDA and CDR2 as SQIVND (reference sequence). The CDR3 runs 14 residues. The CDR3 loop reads CASSHWPNQETQYF. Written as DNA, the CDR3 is TGTGCCAGTAGCCATTGGCCTAACCAAGAGACCCAGTACTTC.

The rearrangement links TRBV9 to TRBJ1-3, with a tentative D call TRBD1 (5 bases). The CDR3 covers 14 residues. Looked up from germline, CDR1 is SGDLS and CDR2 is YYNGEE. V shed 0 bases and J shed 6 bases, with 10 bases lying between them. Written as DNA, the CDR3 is TGTGCCAGCAGCGTAGGGGTGGGGGAAAACACCATATATTTT. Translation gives CASSVGVGENTIYF.

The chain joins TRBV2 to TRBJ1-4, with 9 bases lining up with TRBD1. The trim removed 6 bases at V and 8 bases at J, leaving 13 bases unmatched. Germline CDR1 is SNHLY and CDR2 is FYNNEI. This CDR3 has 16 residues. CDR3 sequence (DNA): TGTGCCAGCAGCGCCGGGACAGGGACGGGAGCGGAAAAACTGTTTTTT. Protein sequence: CASSAGTGTGAEKLFF.

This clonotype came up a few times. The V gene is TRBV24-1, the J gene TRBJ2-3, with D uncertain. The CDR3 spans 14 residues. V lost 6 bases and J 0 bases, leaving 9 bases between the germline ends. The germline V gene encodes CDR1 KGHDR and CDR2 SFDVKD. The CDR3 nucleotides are TGTGCCACCAGTCTCACCTCTAGCACAGATACGCAGTATTTT. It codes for CATSLTSSTDTQYF.

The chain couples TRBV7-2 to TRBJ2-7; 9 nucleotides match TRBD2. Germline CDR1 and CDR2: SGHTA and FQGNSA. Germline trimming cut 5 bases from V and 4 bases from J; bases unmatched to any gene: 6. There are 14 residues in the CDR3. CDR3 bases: TGTGCCAGCAGCGCCGCGGGGGGGGGGTACGAGCAGTACTTC. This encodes CASSAAGGGYEQYF.

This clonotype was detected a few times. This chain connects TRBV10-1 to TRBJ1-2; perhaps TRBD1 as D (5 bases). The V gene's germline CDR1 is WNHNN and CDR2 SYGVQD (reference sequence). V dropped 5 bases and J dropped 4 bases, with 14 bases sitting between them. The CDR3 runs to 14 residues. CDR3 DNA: TGCGCCAGCAGTTCAGGGACGTTTAGCTATGGCTACACCTTC. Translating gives CASSSGTFSYGYTF.

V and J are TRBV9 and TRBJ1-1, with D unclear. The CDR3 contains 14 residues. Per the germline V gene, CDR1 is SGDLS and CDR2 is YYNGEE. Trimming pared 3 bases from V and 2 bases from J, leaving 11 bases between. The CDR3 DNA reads TGTGCCAGCAGCGACGGAGACATAAACACTGAAGCTTTCTTT. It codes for CASSDGDINTEAFF.

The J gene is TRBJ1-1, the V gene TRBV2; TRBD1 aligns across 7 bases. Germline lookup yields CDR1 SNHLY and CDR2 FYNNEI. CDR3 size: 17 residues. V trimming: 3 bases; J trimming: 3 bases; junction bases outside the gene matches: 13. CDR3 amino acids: CASSESGPQGGHTEAFF. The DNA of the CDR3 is TGTGCCAGCAGTGAGAGCGGGCCCCAGGGGGGGCACACTGAAGCTTTCTTT. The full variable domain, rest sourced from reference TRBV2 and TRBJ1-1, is EPEVTQTPSHQVTQMGQEVILRCVPISNHLYFYWYRQILGQKVEFLVSFYNNEISEKSEIFDDQFSVERPDGSNFTLKIRSTKLEDSAMYFCASSESGPQGGHTEAFFGQGTRLTVV.